The 29 T cell receptor beta chains in this list originate from one sample, sequenced in a study of CD8+ T cells in alopecia areata. Sequencing used cDNA as its template, made by extracting RNA and reverse transcribing it. Libraries were prepared by immunoSEQ multiplex PCR; TCRdb keeps only in-frame clonotypes and omits some of them. The repertoire consists of more than 250,000 clones, none detected only once. A panel of CD4, CD8alpha, NKG2D, NKG2ACE and other markers served to sort pooled cutaneous lymph node cells. Sequenced material: CD4+ T cells sorted from a lymph node. These receptors all come from a C3H/HeJ mouse with alopecia areata. The MHC haplotype of this mouse line is H2-k.

This clone has more than one count but fewer than ten. Any gene name here is a mouse gene name. The read ends 4 residues shy of where the CDR3 ends; the end is completed using the germline J gene. This same CDR3 is encoded by further DNA sequences in the sample. The chain combines TRBV1 with TRBJ2-2, with 8 bases that match TRBD1. With V trimmed by 3 bases and J by 0 bases, 3 bases remained unmatched. This CDR3 is 16 amino acids long. Germline loops: CDR1 NSQYPW, CDR2 LRSPGD (reference sequence). Partial CDR3 DNA: TGCACCTGCAGTGCCGGGACAGGAGCAAACACCGGG. This codes for CTCSAGTGANTG. The entire CDR3 is CTCSAGTGANTGQLYF.

With respect to this clone: Germline and genes: mouse. The read stops 4 residues short of the end of the CDR3; the missing end is completed from the germline J gene. This sample includes further DNA sequences coding for the same CDR3. The chain uses TRBV5 and TRBJ1-2; 9 bases line up with TRBD1. Trimming at V came to 4 bases and at J to 4 bases, leaving 4 bases not matched to a gene. Germline assignment: CDR1 LGHNA and CDR2 YNLKQL (reference sequence). The CDR3 has 14 residues. The CDR3 is CASSPRQGGSDYTF. The CDR3 bases that were read are TGTGCCAGCAGCCCAAGACAGGGGGGCTCC.

This clone occurred a few times. Germline and genes here are mouse. The CDR3 bases that were read are TGTGCCTGGAGAAGGGACAGGGGTGCCTATAATTCGCCC. This gives the protein CAWRRDRGAYNSP. The full CDR3 protein reads CAWRRDRGAYNSPLYF. The chain carries TRBV31 and TRBJ1-6; 10 nucleotides line up with TRBD1. The read is 3 residues too short to cover the CDR3 end, so that end is filled in from the germline J gene. TRBJ1-6 is classed as an ORF, of uncertain function. The CDR3 length is 16 residues. The V and J ends lost 3 bases and 2 bases, in that order; junction bases with no gene match: 4. Germline V lookup: CDR1 GKSSPN, CDR2 SITVG.

This clone was observed a few times. Gene names and germline match the mouse. The read gets to within 4 residues of the CDR3 end, and the germline J gene fills in the rest. V usage is TRBV1 and J usage is TRBJ1-1; D is unclear. Germline-derived CDR1 and CDR2 are NSQYPW and LRSPGD (reference sequence). V was clipped by 0 bases and J by 1 base, with 6 bases between them. The CDR3 length is 14 residues. The CDR3 loop reads CTCSADRINTEVFF. The CDR3 DNA, read in part, is TGCACCTGCAGTGCAGACAGAATAAACACA.

As concerns this clone: Gene names are the mouse ones. CDR3 region: CAWRKDRGDAETLYF. Partial CDR3 DNA: TGTGCCTGGAGGAAGGACAGGGGGGATGCAGAA. This chain uses TRBV31 with TRBJ2-3; 10 positions agree with TRBD1. The read terminates 4 residues before the CDR3 end, so the remaining end is supplied by the germline J gene. The CDR3 consists of 15 residues. Germline V gene lookup returns CDR1 GKSSPN and CDR2 SITVG. Germline trimming cut 3 bases from V and 2 bases from J; bases unmatched to any gene: 5.

This clone has more than one count but fewer than ten. The listed genes are named as in mouse. Read coverage stops 4 residues before the CDR3 terminus; the germline J gene supplies the remainder. The chain employs TRBV31 and TRBJ1-2; 7 bases line up with TRBD1. The CDR3 totals 14 residues. V shed 0 bases, J shed 3 bases, and the junction held 4 bases outside the gene matches. Germline CDR1 is GKSSPN and CDR2 is SITVG. This chain's CDR3 is CAWSLPRGDSDYTF. The CDR3 DNA, read in part, is TGTGCCTGGAGTCTTCCCAGGGGGGACTCC.

Of note for this clone: Gene names are mouse gene names. The read terminates 4 residues before the CDR3 end, so the remaining end is supplied by the germline J gene. The chain recombines TRBV13-1 with TRBJ2-7; 14 bases align to TRBD2. The CDR3 consists of 14 residues. Germline V gene sequence: CDR1 NSHNY, CDR2 SYGAGN. The CDR3 spells CASRPGLGGHEQYF. Partial CDR3 DNA: TGTGCCAGCAGACCGGGACTGGGGGGGCAT.

Comment on this clone: The germline and genes are mouse ones. From the germline J gene comes the end of the CDR3, since the read stops 4 residues before it. The J gene is TRBJ2-1, the V gene TRBV19; 14 bases agree with TRBD2. CDR3 length equals 16 residues. The ends lost 4 bases at V and 3 bases at J; junction bases unmatched: 3. The germline V gene has CDR1 FNHDT and CDR2 SITEND (reference sequence). Partial CDR3 DNA: TGTGCCAGCAGTCGGGACTGGGGGGGCCTCTATGCT. Translated, it gives CASSRDWGGLYA. The full CDR3 protein is CASSRDWGGLYAEQFF.

For this clone: All gene names here are mouse names. The CDR3 end lies 4 residues beyond the end of the read and is filled in from the germline J gene. The chain employs TRBV13-3 and TRBJ2-2; D possibly corresponds to TRBD1 (6 bases). V lost 1 base and J lost 4, with 8 bases in between. Germline assignment: CDR1 NNHDY and CDR2 SYVADS. This CDR3 is 14 amino acids long. The CDR3 DNA, read in part, is TGTGCCAGCAGTGATCAGGGGCTCACCGGG. Its protein product is CASSDQGLTG. The CDR3 in its entirety is CASSDQGLTGQLYF.

This clone was seen a few times. The genes are named according to mouse. The sequenced fragment ends 4 residues before the CDR3 boundary, so the rest is inferred from the germline J gene. This chain joins TRBV13-3 and TRBJ2-1; 10 positions match TRBD2. V was pared by 6 bases and J by 1 base, with 10 bases of the junction left unmatched. The CDR3 sequence is 17 residues long. Germline V gene sequence: CDR1 NNHDY, CDR2 SYVADS. The CDR3 DNA, read in part, is TGTGCCAGCAAGAACCCCGGGACTGGGGCAAACTATGCT. This translates into CASKNPGTGANYA. The full CDR3 sequence reads CASKNPGTGANYAEQFF.

A few counts support this clone. The listed genes are named as in mouse. Additional DNA sequences in this sample encode the identical CDR3. The CDR3 sequence: CASGDLGGNTGQLYF. CDR3 bases read: TGTGCCAGCGGTGATCTGGGGGGAAACACCGGG. The genes are TRBV13-2 and TRBJ2-2; TRBD2 matches at 8 bases. The read ends 4 residues shy of where the CDR3 ends; the end is completed using the germline J gene. The CDR3 consists of 15 residues. The ends lost 1 base at V and 1 base at J; junction bases unmatched: 0. Germline V lookup: CDR1 NNHNN, CDR2 SYGAGS (reference sequence).

Regarding this clone: Here the gene names and germline are mouse. The same CDR3 can be traced to other DNA sequences in this sample. CDR3 DNA (partial): TGTGCCAGCAGCCAAAGTGGGGGGAGCTCCTAT. It is translated as CASSQSGGSSY. The whole CDR3 sequence reads CASSQSGGSSYEQYF. The rearrangement uses TRBV5 and TRBJ2-7, with 7 bases that match TRBD2. The CDR3 goes on 4 residues after the read ends, and that part is filled in from the germline J gene. Germline V lookup: CDR1 LGHNA, CDR2 YNLKQL (reference sequence). Unmatched junction bases numbered 4, after V lost 2 bases and J lost 0 bases. The CDR3 totals 15 residues.

As regards this clone: A clone one base away is much larger, so this may be a read error. Mouse germline and gene names are used. The sequenced fragment ends 4 residues before the CDR3 boundary, so the rest is inferred from the germline J gene. This specimen includes other DNA sequences encoding the same CDR3. The rearrangement links TRBV13-1 to TRBJ2-5, with TRBD2 matching over 8 bases. Germline loops: CDR1 NSHNY, CDR2 SYGAGN. The CDR3 spans 14 residues. This CDR3 is CASSDAGGKDTQYF. The CDR3 DNA, read in part, is TGTGCCAGCAGTGATGCTGGGGGGAAAGAC.

This clone has ten or more counts. Mouse germline and gene names are used. The CDR3 is cut off 4 residues early in the read; its end comes from the germline J gene. The chain recombines TRBV1 with TRBJ2-1; D might be TRBD1 (6 bases). V lost 4 bases to trimming and J lost 0 bases, with 10 bases between them. Germline V gene data show CDR1 as NSQYPW and CDR2 as LRSPGD (reference sequence). This CDR3 has 15 amino acids. The sequenced part of the CDR3 DNA is TGCACCTGCAGTGACCGGGACACTAACTATGCT. Translating gives CTCSDRDTNYA. The entire CDR3 is CTCSDRDTNYAEQFF.

With respect to this clone: Here the gene names and germline are mouse. The read falls 4 residues short of the CDR3 end, and the missing part is taken from the germline J gene. Different DNA sequences within this sample yield the same CDR3. This chain links TRBV5 with TRBJ2-1; TRBD1 agrees at 10 bases. Germline CDR1 reads LGHNA; CDR2 reads YNLKQL (reference sequence). This CDR3 region has 15 residues. The CDR3 loop reads CASSPTGGAGAEQFF. CDR3 bases read: TGTGCCAGCAGCCCGACAGGGGGCGCGGGGGCT.

Only a few counts were recorded for this clone. Germline and genes here are mouse. The read terminates 4 residues before the CDR3 end, so the remaining end is supplied by the germline J gene. This rearrangement joins TRBV19 to TRBJ2-2; 9 bases line up with TRBD1. Trimming removed 4 bases from V and 4 bases from J; junction bases left unmatched: 2. Per germline, CDR1 FNHDT and CDR2 SITEND (reference sequence). CDR3 size: 14 residues. The CDR3 is CASSLDRGTGQLYF. Incomplete CDR3 DNA: TGTGCCAGCAGTCTGGACAGGGGCACCGGG. Drawing the rest from reference TRBV19 and TRBJ2-2, the complete variable domain is GGIITQTPKFLIGQEGQKLTLKCQQNFNHDTMYWYRQDSGKGLRLIYYSITENDLQKGDLSEGYDASREKKSSFSLTVTSAQKNEMAVFLCASSLDRGTGQLYFGEGSKLTVL.

This clone turned up a few times. Gene names follow the mouse nomenclature. The read halts 4 residues ahead of the CDR3 end, with the missing end drawn from the germline J gene. Distinct nucleotide sequences in the sample also encode this CDR3. V and J are TRBV13-1 and TRBJ2-1, with TRBD2 identical over 8 bases. The CDR3 is 14 amino acids. Germline CDR1 NSHNY, CDR2 SYGAGN. The sequenced CDR3 bases are TGTGCCAGCAGTGAATCTGGGGGGAGCGCT. As protein: CASSESGGSA. The full CDR3 reads CASSESGGSAEQFF.

This clone has more than one count but fewer than ten. Gene labels here are mouse ones. The sample carries other DNA sequences with the same CDR3. The CDR3 bases that were read are TGTGCCAGCAGCCAAACAGGGAGGGCAGAA. It yields the protein CASSQTGRAE. From start to end, the CDR3 is CASSQTGRAETLYF. The gene calls are TRBV5 and TRBJ2-3, with D possibly TRBD1 on 6 matching bases. The read finishes 4 residues shy of the CDR3 end, and the germline J gene is used to complete it. The CDR3 totals 14 residues. V lost 2 bases, J lost 3 bases, and 9 bases lay in between. The germline gives CDR1 LGHNA, CDR2 YNLKQL (reference sequence).

This clone came up many times. Gene names refer to mouse genes. The read ends 4 residues shy of where the CDR3 ends; the end is completed using the germline J gene. The same CDR3 arises from other DNA sequences in this sample as well. The chain carries TRBV17 and TRBJ2-3, with 10 bases aligning to TRBD2. Germline CDR1 is MNHDT and CDR2 is YYDKIL. The CDR3 spans 16 residues. The ends lost 3 bases at V and 1 base at J; junction bases unmatched: 4. The CDR3 loop is CASSRAGGARAETLYF. CDR3 DNA (partial): TGTGCTAGCAGTAGGGCTGGGGGGGCTCGTGCAGAA.

Comments on this clone: Genes and germline come from the mouse. Sequencing ends 4 residues short of the CDR3 end; the germline J gene provides the rest. The V gene is TRBV5, the J gene TRBJ2-3, with a weak D call TRBD2 (6 bases). This CDR3 contains 15 residues. The V gene's germline CDR1 is LGHNA and CDR2 YNLKQL (reference sequence). The V end lost 4 bases, the J end lost 3 bases, and 14 bases lay between the germline ends. CDR3 DNA (partial): TGTGCCAGCAGCCCCCGGCGGGGGGAGGCAGAA. Its translation: CASSPRRGEAE. The CDR3 in full is CASSPRRGEAETLYF.

Note on this clone: The genes and germline here are from mouse. The read terminates 4 residues ahead of where the CDR3 ends, so the germline J gene completes it. The V gene is TRBV19, the J gene TRBJ2-2; perhaps TRBD1 as D (6 bases). This CDR3 contains 14 residues. The germline CDR1 and CDR2 sequences are FNHDT and SITEND (reference sequence). The V gene lost 4 bases and the J gene lost 1 base, with 8 bases spanning the gap. CDR3 protein: CASSGTQNTGQLYF. CDR3 bases read: TGTGCCAGCAGTGGGACACAAAACACCGGG.

Notes on this clone: Genes and germline come from the mouse. The CDR3 goes on 4 residues after the read ends, and that part is filled in from the germline J gene. The gene calls are TRBV13-1 and TRBJ2-3; 9 nucleotides line up with TRBD2. J gave up 3 bases and V 5 bases, and 7 bases lay outside the gene matches. This CDR3 has 15 residues. Germline CDR1 and CDR2: NSHNY and SYGAGN. The sequenced part of the CDR3 DNA is TGTGCCAGCAGCCCCATGGGGGGGCGCGCAGAA. Translation gives CASSPMGGRAE. The entire CDR3 is CASSPMGGRAETLYF.

This clone has a handful of counts. The genes and germline here are from mouse. The read terminates 4 residues ahead of where the CDR3 ends, so the germline J gene completes it. This sample also contains other DNA sequences that code for the same CDR3. The chain links TRBV1 to TRBJ2-7, with D perhaps TRBD1 (5 bases). Germline CDR1 is NSQYPW and CDR2 is LRSPGD (reference sequence). The CDR3 is made up of 14 amino acids. Trimming removed 1 base from V and 0 bases from J, with 7 bases in between. The CDR3 bases that were read are TGCACCTGCAGTGCAGTTCAGGGCTCCTAT. This translates into CTCSAVQGSY. The entire CDR3 reads CTCSAVQGSYEQYF. The variable domain in full, completed from reference TRBV1 and TRBJ2-7, reads VTLLEQNPRWRLVPRGQAVNLRCILKNSQYPWMSWYQQDLQKQLQWLFTLRSPGDKEVKSLPGADYLATRVTDTELRLQVANMSQGRTLYCTCSAVQGSYEQYFGPGTRLTVL.

Concerning this clone itself: Germline and genes here are mouse. The read halts 4 residues ahead of the CDR3 end, with the missing end drawn from the germline J gene. The V and J genes are TRBV13-1 and TRBJ2-3, with 7 bases matching TRBD1. Germline V lookup: CDR1 NSHNY, CDR2 SYGAGN. The CDR3 length is 13 residues. Losses at the gene ends were 5 bases for V and 3 bases for J; bases not matched to a gene: 3. The part of the CDR3 DNA that was read is TGTGCCAGCAGGCCACAGGGGGCAGAA. Residues: CASRPQGAE. The CDR3 as a whole reads CASRPQGAETLYF.

On this clone itself: Mouse gene names and germline throughout. The read ends 4 residues before the CDR3 terminus; that terminus is restored from the germline J gene. The chain has TRBV19 and TRBJ2-7, with 7 bases identical to TRBD2. Looked up from germline, CDR1 is FNHDT and CDR2 is SITEND (reference sequence). This CDR3 has 13 residues. Unmatched junction bases numbered 2, after V lost 2 bases and J lost 3 bases. This chain's CDR3 is CASSMGGIYEQYF. The DNA read from the CDR3 is TGTGCCAGCAGTATGGGGGGGATCTAT.

A note on this clone: Gene names are mouse gene names. The read terminates 4 residues ahead of where the CDR3 ends, so the germline J gene completes it. The chain uses TRBV1 and TRBJ2-1, with a tentative D call TRBD2 (6 bases). CDR1 and CDR2 from the germline V gene are NSQYPW and LRSPGD (reference sequence). The CDR3 loop spans 15 amino acids. Trimming took 0 bases from V and 3 from J, leaving 9 bases between them. The CDR3 bases that were read are TGCACCTGCAGTGCAGATCACTGGGCCTATGCT. It yields the protein CTCSADHWAYA. The full CDR3 reads CTCSADHWAYAEQFF. Variable domain in full (rest from reference TRBV1 and TRBJ2-1): VTLLEQNPRWRLVPRGQAVNLRCILKNSQYPWMSWYQQDLQKQLQWLFTLRSPGDKEVKSLPGADYLATRVTDTELRLQVANMSQGRTLYCTCSADHWAYAEQFFGPGTRLTVL.

Remarks on this clone: Gene names follow the mouse nomenclature. From the germline J gene comes the end of the CDR3, since the read stops 4 residues before it. V is TRBV13-1 and J is TRBJ2-7; 7 bases line up with TRBD2. The junction had 5 bases not matched to a gene; V was cut back by 5 bases and J by 0 bases. Germline V gives CDR1 NSHNY, CDR2 SYGAGN. The CDR3 loop spans 14 amino acids. CDR3: CASRDSGGSYEQYF. The CDR3 DNA, read in part, is TGTGCCAGCAGGGATTCTGGGGGCTCCTAT.

This clone turned up a few times. Gene names and germline refer to mouse. Coverage ceases 4 residues before the CDR3 finishes, and the germline J gene fills in the end. Additional DNA sequences in this sample encode the identical CDR3. This chain joins TRBV13-1 and TRBJ1-1, with D unresolved. Germline V gene data show CDR1 as NSHNY and CDR2 as SYGAGN. CDR3 length equals 14 residues. V lost 0 bases and J 0 bases, leaving 6 bases between the germline ends. The CDR3 spells CASSDVHTNTEVFF. The sequenced CDR3 bases are TGTGCCAGCAGTGATGTGCACACAAACACA.

The table lists this clone with a few counts. The gene names given are mouse names. The same CDR3 can be traced to other DNA sequences in this sample. The CDR3 loop reads CASSDGQGYAEQFF. Partial CDR3 DNA: TGTGCCAGCAGTGATGGACAGGGCTATGCT. The rearrangement joins TRBV13-1 to TRBJ2-1; 7 nucleotides agree with TRBD1. The CDR3 is cut off 4 residues early in the read; its end comes from the germline J gene. Germline V gene data show CDR1 as NSHNY and CDR2 as SYGAGN. With 0 bases clipped from V and 3 bases from J, the junction kept 0 bases outside the gene matches. The CDR3 runs 14 residues.